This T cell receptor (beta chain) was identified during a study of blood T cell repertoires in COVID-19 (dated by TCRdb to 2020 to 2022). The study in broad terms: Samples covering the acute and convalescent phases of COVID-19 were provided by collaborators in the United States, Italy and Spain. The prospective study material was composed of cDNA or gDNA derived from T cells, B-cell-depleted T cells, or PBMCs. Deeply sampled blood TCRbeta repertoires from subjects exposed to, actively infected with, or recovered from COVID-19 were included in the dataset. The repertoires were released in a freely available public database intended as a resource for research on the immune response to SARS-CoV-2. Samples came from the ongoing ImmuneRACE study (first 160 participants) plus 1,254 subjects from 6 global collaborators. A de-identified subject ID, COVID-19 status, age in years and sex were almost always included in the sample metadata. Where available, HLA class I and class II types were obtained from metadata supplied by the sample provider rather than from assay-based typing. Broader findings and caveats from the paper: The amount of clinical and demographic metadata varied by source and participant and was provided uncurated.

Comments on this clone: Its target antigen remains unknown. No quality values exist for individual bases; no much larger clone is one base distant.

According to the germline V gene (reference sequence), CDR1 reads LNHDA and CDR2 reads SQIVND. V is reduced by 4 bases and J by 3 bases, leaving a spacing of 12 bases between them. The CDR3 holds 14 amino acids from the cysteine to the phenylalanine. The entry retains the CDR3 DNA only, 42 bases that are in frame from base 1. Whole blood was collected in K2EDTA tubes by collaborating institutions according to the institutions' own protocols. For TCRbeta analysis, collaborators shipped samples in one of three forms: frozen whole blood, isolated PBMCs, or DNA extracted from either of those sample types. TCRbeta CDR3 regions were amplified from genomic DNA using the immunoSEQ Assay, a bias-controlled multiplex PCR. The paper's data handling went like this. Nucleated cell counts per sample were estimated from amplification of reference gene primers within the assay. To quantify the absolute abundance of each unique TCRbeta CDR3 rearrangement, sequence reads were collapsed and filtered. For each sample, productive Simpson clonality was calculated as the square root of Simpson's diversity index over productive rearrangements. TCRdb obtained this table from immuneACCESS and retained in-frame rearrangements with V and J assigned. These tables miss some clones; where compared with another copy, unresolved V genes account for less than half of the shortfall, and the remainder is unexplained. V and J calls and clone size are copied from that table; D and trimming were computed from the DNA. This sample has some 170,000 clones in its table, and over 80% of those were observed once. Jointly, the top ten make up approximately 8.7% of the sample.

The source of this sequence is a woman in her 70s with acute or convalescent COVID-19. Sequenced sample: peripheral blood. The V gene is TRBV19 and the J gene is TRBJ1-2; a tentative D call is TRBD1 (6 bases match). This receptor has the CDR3 CASSKDSVDYGYTF. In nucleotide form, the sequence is TGTGCCAGTAGTAAGGACAGTGTTGACTATGGCTACACCTTC.